These T cell receptor beta chains were read from a single sample in a study of OX40 agonist ivuxolimab in advanced cancers. Sequenced by immunoSEQ multiplex PCR; TCRdb stores in-frame clones only, minus some. The sample includes over 85,000 clones, around 92% seen only once; the top ten take around 0.28%. The material sequenced was CD4+ or CD8+ T cells sorted from blood, taken in a trial of the OX40 agonist ivuxolimab. These receptors came from an adult with an advanced solid tumor such as melanoma, head and neck, liver or kidney cancer. CDR3s include the opening cysteine and the closing phenylalanine or tryptophan. The D gene is left open where the match is weak. Where a row states a size, it is once, few, many or the class of an expanded clone; other rows omit it.

TRBV15,TRBJ1-5,20,NA,NA,TGTGCCACCAGCAGCCCCAGAAGTTTTGAGGGGCCCATTAGCAATCAGCCCCAGCATTTT,CATSSPRSFEGPISNQPQHF
TRBV5-1,TRBJ2-1,16,NA,TRBD2,TGCGCCAGCAGTTTCCAACTAGCGGGAGTTCGGGATGAGCAGTTCTTC,CASSFQLAGVRDEQFF
TRBV29-1,TRBJ1-5,13,NA,NA,TGCAGCGCCGCAGGTTATAGCAATCAGCCCCAGCATTTT,CSAAGYSNQPQHF
TRBV7-2,TRBJ2-5,15,NA,TRBD2,TGTGCCAGCAGGTGGACTAGCGGGGGGCAGGAGACCCAGTACTTC,CASRWTSGGQETQYF
TRBV7-3,TRBJ1-2,14,NA,TRBD1,TGTGCCAGCAGCTTAGGGTACAGGGGAGACGGCTACACCTTC,CASSLGYRGDGYTF
TRBV6-5,TRBJ2-4,13,NA,NA,TGTGCCAGCGGCCGGGACCGCATGAACATTCAGTACTTC,CASGRDRMNIQYF
TRBV30,TRBJ2-1,14,NA,TRBD2,TGTGCCTGGGGGGGACTAGCGCTCTTCAATGAGCAGTTCTTC,CAWGGLALFNEQFF
TRBV20-1,TRBJ1-6,11,NA,NA,TGCAGTGCATGGGGGAATTCACCCCTCCACTTT,CSAWGNSPLHF
TRBV11-3,TRBJ2-1,15,NA,TRBD2,TGTGCCAGCAGCCCAAGGACTAGCGGGAGGAATGAGCAGTTCTTC,CASSPRTSGRNEQFF
TRBV4-1,TRBJ2-5,15,NA,TRBD2,TGCGCCAGCAGCTCGGGAGGAGCGGGGCCAGAGACCCAGTACTTC,CASSSGGAGPETQYF
TRBV14,TRBJ1-1,15,NA,TRBD1,TGTGCCAGCAGCATCCGACAGGGCCTGAACACTGAAGCTTTCTTT,CASSIRQGLNTEAFF
TRBV7-8,TRBJ1-1,13,NA,TRBD1,TGTGCCAGCAGCTTAGCCCCAGACAGGGAGGCTTTCTTT,CASSLAPDREAFF
TRBV5-6,TRBJ2-5,14,NA,NA,TGTGCCAGCAGCTCCCCGACAACGGAGGAGACCCAGTACTTC,CASSSPTTEETQYF
TRBV7-7,TRBJ2-5,14,once,NA,TGTGCTAGCAGCTCACTAGACCCGAAAGAGACCCAGTACTTC,CASSSLDPKETQYF
TRBV7-2,TRBJ1-2,17,NA,TRBD1,TGTGCCAGCAGCTTAACCGACAGGGGGCTTCCTCCCTATGGCTACACCTTC,CASSLTDRGLPPYGYTF
TRBV28,TRBJ1-3,16,NA,NA,TGTGCCAGCGCCCCAGGGACCGAACTCTCTGGAAACACCATATATTTT,CASAPGTELSGNTIYF
TRBV27,TRBJ1-5,13,NA,NA,TGTGCCAGCAGTTACGGGAGCAATCAGCCCCAGCATTTT,CASSYGSNQPQHF
TRBV15,TRBJ1-2,12,NA,NA,TGTGCCACCAGCGGGGCCGGCTATGGCTACACCTTC,CATSGAGYGYTF
TRBV5-1,TRBJ1-5,14,NA,TRBD1,TGCGCCAGCAGCTGGGGACAGGGCGGACAGCCCCAGCATTTT,CASSWGQGGQPQHF
TRBV11-3,TRBJ2-4,16,once,TRBD2,TGTGCCAGCAGCTTAGAGGCTAGCGGGAGGACGTACATTCAGTACTTC,CASSLEASGRTYIQYF
TRBV4-2,TRBJ1-1,17,NA,NA,TGTGCCAGCAGCCAAGAAACTAGGTGGGGAGGGAGTACTGAAGCTTTCTTT,CASSQETRWGGSTEAFF
TRBV30,TRBJ1-3,14,NA,NA,TGTGCCTGGGAGGGACGGAACTCTGGAAACACCATATATTTT,CAWEGRNSGNTIYF
TRBV4-3,TRBJ2-7,16,once,TRBD1,TGCGCCAGCAGCCAAGCCCCCGGGACAGCAACCTACGAGCAGTACTTC,CASSQAPGTATYEQYF
TRBV6-1,TRBJ2-5,15,few,NA,TGTGCCAGCAGTGGATCGTCACTTGCGAAAGAGACCCAGTACTTC,CASSGSSLAKETQYF
TRBV11-2,TRBJ1-4,15,NA,TRBD1,TGTGCCAGCAGCTCCCCGGGACAGACAAATGAAAAACTGTTTTTT,CASSSPGQTNEKLFF
TRBV28,TRBJ2-1,16,once,TRBD1,TGTGCCAGCTGGAACCCGGCCGGGACAGGGTACAATGAGCAGTTCTTC,CASWNPAGTGYNEQFF
TRBV28,TRBJ2-5,11,NA,NA,TGTGCCACATCGAAGGAAGAGACCCAGTACTTC,CATSKEETQYF
TRBV30,TRBJ2-3,15,NA,TRBD2,TGTGCCTGGAGTGTACCGGGGGGGACACTCGATACGCAGTATTTT,CAWSVPGGTLDTQYF
TRBV7-2,TRBJ1-1,17,NA,TRBD1,TGTGCCAGCAGCCGAGGGACAGGGGCATTCATGAACACTGAAGCTTTCTTT,CASSRGTGAFMNTEAFF
TRBV10-3,TRBJ1-1,15,NA,NA,TGTGCCATCAGTGAGTTGAGTGGGGGGAACACTGAAGCTTTCTTT,CAISELSGGNTEAFF
TRBV5-1,TRBJ2-3,14,NA,NA,TGCGCCAGCAGCTTGGGGGGGACCACAGATACGCAGTATTTT,CASSLGGTTDTQYF
TRBV5-6,TRBJ1-1,18,NA,NA,TGTGCCAGCAGCTTGGTCCGGGGGCAGAGCAAAGGCGGCACTGAAGCTTTCTTT,CASSLVRGQSKGGTEAFF
TRBV27,TRBJ2-1,13,NA,NA,TGTGCCAGCAGTTTATCGTCATACAATGAGCAGTTCTTC,CASSLSSYNEQFF
TRBV28,TRBJ2-7,15,NA,NA,TGTGCCAGCAGTCCTGGGGGGGGCAATTCCCACGAGCAGTACTTC,CASSPGGGNSHEQYF
TRBV2,TRBJ2-3,13,NA,NA,TGTGCCAGCAGTGACCAGCAGGGGGGTACGCAGTATTTT,CASSDQQGGTQYF